The 30 T cell receptor beta chains below come from one sample, sequenced in a study of blood T cell repertoires in COVID-19. Clones were read by immunoSEQ multiplex PCR, and TCRdb kept only the in-frame ones, dropping some. The sample contains about 260,000 clones, roughly four fifths of which appear only once. Sequencing input: peripheral blood. The receptors were gathered from a woman at least 80 years old with acute or convalescent COVID-19.

This clone has just a few counts. V is TRBV4-3 and J is TRBJ1-2; TRBD1 agrees at 8 bases. Trimming removed 0 bases from V and 3 bases from J; junction bases left unmatched: 6. The CDR3 length is 16 residues. Germline V lookup: CDR1 LGHNA, CDR2 YSLEER. The CDR3 nucleotides read TGCGCCAGCAGCCAAGATATGACAGGGGAATACTATGGCTACACCTTC. Translation gives CASSQDMTGEYYGYTF.

The chain combines TRBV2 with TRBJ1-1; 7 nucleotides agree with TRBD1. There are 12 residues in the CDR3. Trimming removed 8 bases from V and 6 bases from J; junction bases left unmatched: 6. Per germline, CDR1 SNHLY and CDR2 FYNNEI. CDR3 in amino acids: CASSEGQPEAFF. CDR3 nucleotide sequence: TGTGCCAGCTCGGAGGGACAGCCTGAAGCTTTCTTT.

The DNA of the CDR3 is TGCGCCAGCAGCCCAGGACAGAGTATAACAGCTAACTATGGCTACACCTTC. It specifies CASSPGQSITANYGYTF. The chain combines TRBV5-1 with TRBJ1-2; a possible D gene is TRBD1 (6 bases). The V gene lost 4 bases and the J gene lost 0 bases, with 19 bases spanning the gap. The CDR3 runs 17 residues. In germline, CDR1 is SGHRS, CDR2 YFSETQ.

The V gene is TRBV7-9, the J gene TRBJ2-1; TRBD1 matches 10 bases. This CDR3 has 15 amino acids. Germline V CDR1 and CDR2: SEHNR, FQNEAQ (reference sequence). V was pared by 5 bases and J by 4 bases, with 5 bases of the junction left unmatched. CDR3 nucleotides: TGTGCCAGCAGCCACCGGGACAGGGGATACAATGAGCAGTTCTTC. Translating it yields CASSHRDRGYNEQFF.

In this sample, this clone turned up once. The chain has TRBV11-3 and TRBJ2-3; D is possibly TRBD2 (6 bases). The CDR3 runs to 14 residues. Germline lookup yields CDR1 SGHNT and CDR2 YENEEA. With 5 bases removed from V and 3 bases from J, the gap between germline ends came to 12 bases. CDR3 DNA: TGTGCCAGCAGCCTCGGGCTAGCGACAGATACGCAGTATTTT. Encoded protein: CASSLGLATDTQYF.

This clone was found once. The chain joins TRBV19 to TRBJ1-1; unclear D gene. The CDR3 loop spans 15 amino acids. CDR1 LNHDA and CDR2 SQIVND come from the germline V gene (reference sequence). V was shortened by 5 bases and J by 1 base, with 14 bases between the two germline ends. The CDR3 spells CASSFDGRSNTEAFF. DNA for the CDR3: TGTGCCAGTAGTTTCGACGGCAGGTCGAACACTGAAGCTTTCTTT.

The V and J genes are TRBV6-2 or TRBV6-3 and TRBJ2-7; 15 positions match TRBD2. CDR1 and CDR2 from the germline V gene are MNHEY and SVGEGT. This CDR3 is 18 amino acids long. J was trimmed by 0 bases and V by 4 bases; bases with no gene match: 7. CDR3 nucleotide sequence: TGTGCCAGCAGTTCCTTCGGACTAGCGGGAGGGAGCTCCTACGAGCAGTACTTC. Amino acid sequence: CASSSFGLAGGSSYEQYF.

The CDR3 sequence: CASSVEGSLAQETQYF. CDR3 nucleotide sequence: TGTGCCAGCAGCGTAGAAGGGTCCCTAGCCCAAGAGACCCAGTACTTC. The rearrangement links TRBV9 to TRBJ2-5; tentative D call: TRBD2 (5 bases). The germline gives CDR1 SGDLS, CDR2 YYNGEE. The CDR3 runs to 16 residues. Trimming removed 0 bases at V and 1 base at J, with 13 bases between.

The chain employs TRBV5-1 and TRBJ2-7, with TRBD2 matching over 9 bases. V lost 0 bases to trimming and J lost 3 bases; unmatched junction nucleotides: 4. The CDR3 spans 15 residues. Germline lookup yields CDR1 SGHRS and CDR2 YFSETQ. As DNA, the CDR3 is TGCGCCAGCAGCTTGGGTAGCGGGAGAAACTACGAGCAGTACTTC. The encoded protein is CASSLGSGRNYEQYF.

This clone has a handful of counts. The V call is TRBV5-1, the J call TRBJ2-3, with 9 nucleotides matching TRBD1. V trimming: 5 bases; J trimming: 2 bases; junction bases outside the gene matches: 9. CDR1 is SGHRS, CDR2 YFSETQ, per germline. CDR3 length: 16 amino acids. DNA for the CDR3: TGCGCCAGCAGTTTAACTACAGGGGGCAACACAGATACGCAGTATTTT. This sequence encodes CASSLTTGGNTDTQYF.

This chain uses TRBV28 with TRBJ2-1; D remains unclear. V was pared by 4 bases and J by 8 bases, with 6 bases between. The CDR3 is made up of 11 amino acids. Germline V gives CDR1 MDHEN, CDR2 SYDVKM. The CDR3 spells CASSYEDEQFF. CDR3 bases: TGTGCCAGCAGTTACGAGGATGAGCAGTTCTTC.

V is TRBV5-6 and J is TRBJ2-3; tentatively, D is TRBD2 (6 bases). The V end lost 4 bases, the J end lost 4 bases, and 19 bases lay between the germline ends. The CDR3 sequence is 16 residues long. CDR1 SGHDT and CDR2 YYEEEE come from the germline V gene. CDR3 sequence reads: CASSGIGGVRADTQYF. The DNA of the CDR3 is TGTGCCAGCAGCGGAATAGGAGGGGTTCGGGCAGATACGCAGTATTTT. The whole variable domain, filled in from reference TRBV5-6 and TRBJ2-3, reads DAGVTQSPTHLIKTRGQQVTLRCSPKSGHDTVSWYQQALGQGPQFIFQYYEEEERQRGNFPDRFSGHQFPNYSSELNVNALLLGDSALYLCASSGIGGVRADTQYFGPGTRLTVL.

The chain uses TRBV19 and TRBJ1-1; TRBD1 agrees at 10 bases. From germline, CDR1 is LNHDA and CDR2 SQIVND (reference sequence). This CDR3 has 17 residues. The V segment lost 4 bases and the J segment 2 bases; nucleotides outside the gene matches: 10. DNA for the CDR3: TGTGCCAGTAGTACACGGGACAGGGGCGCGCCTAACACTGAAGCTTTCTTT. It yields the protein CASSTRDRGAPNTEAFF.

This chain joins TRBV28 and TRBJ1-2; D is ambiguous. The CDR3 is 12 residues long. Germline V gene sequence: CDR1 MDHEN, CDR2 SYDVKM. The V and J ends lost 7 bases and 4 bases respectively, with 10 bases between them. CDR3 sequence reads: CASNGLFYGYTF. Here the CDR3 DNA reads TGTGCCAGCAATGGACTGTTCTATGGCTACACCTTC.

The chain uses TRBV11-1 and TRBJ2-2; a weak D match, TRBD2 (5 bases). V was clipped by 5 bases and J by 5 bases, with 12 bases between them. CDR1 and CDR2 (germline): SGHAT, FQDESV (reference sequence). The CDR3 has 14 amino acids. CDR3 protein: CASSPDYATGELFF. The CDR3 region has the DNA TGTGCCAGCAGCCCTGACTACGCTACCGGGGAGCTGTTTTTT.

The rearrangement uses TRBV19 and TRBJ2-2, with D perhaps matching TRBD1 (6 bases). CDR3 length: 15 residues. CDR1 LNHDA and CDR2 SQIVND come from the germline V gene (reference sequence). Trimming stripped 5 bases from V and 2 bases from J, with 12 bases between. In nucleotides, the CDR3 is TGTGCCAGTAGTGTCTGGGACATCAACACCGGGGAGCTGTTTTTT. It codes for CASSVWDINTGELFF.

V is TRBV6-5 and J is TRBJ1-5; no clear D. CDR1 and CDR2 (germline): MNHEY, SVGAGI. The CDR3 extends over 15 amino acids. The V and J ends lost 5 bases and 4 bases respectively, with 15 bases between them. The CDR3, as DNA: TGTGCCAGCAGTCCGGCGGGGTCTCGTAATCAGCCCCAGCATTTT. This translates into CASSPAGSRNQPQHF.

The V and J genes are TRBV7-3 and TRBJ1-5; 8 bases agree with TRBD1. V shed 5 bases, J shed 5 bases, and the junction held 2 bases outside the gene matches. Germline values: CDR1 SGHTA, CDR2 FQGTGA. This CDR3 is 13 amino acids long. CDR3 sequence reads: CASSPTGDQPQHF. The CDR3 DNA sequence: TGTGCCAGCAGCCCGACAGGGGATCAGCCCCAGCATTTT.

CDR3: CASSLVVRGSRSNQPQHF. CDR3 sequence (DNA): TGTGCCAGCAGCTTAGTGGTCCGGGGAAGTCGAAGCAATCAGCCCCAGCATTTT. V usage is TRBV7-8 and J usage is TRBJ1-5; D not resolved. The V end was cut by 1 base, the J end by 1 base, with 17 bases between. From germline, CDR1 is SGHVS and CDR2 FQNEAQ. The CDR3 sequence is 18 residues long.

This sequence joins TRBV2 and TRBJ1-5; D perhaps matches TRBD1 (6 bases). The length of the CDR3 is 15 residues. Germline CDR1 is SNHLY and CDR2 is FYNNEI. The V end was cut by 1 base, the J end by 5 bases, with 12 bases between. The CDR3 region has the DNA TGTGCCAGCAGTGAAGTGCGGGGGCGCGATCAGCCCCAGCATTTT. Protein sequence: CASSEVRGRDQPQHF. The whole variable domain, remainder taken from reference TRBV2 and TRBJ1-5, is EPEVTQTPSHQVTQMGQEVILRCVPISNHLYFYWYRQILGQKVEFLVSFYNNEISEKSEIFDDQFSVERPDGSNFTLKIRSTKLEDSAMYFCASSEVRGRDQPQHFGDGTRLSIL.

The chain has TRBV5-4 and TRBJ2-7; 8 bases fit TRBD2. Germline V gives CDR1 SGHNT, CDR2 YYREEE (reference sequence). This CDR3 has 15 amino acids. V lost 2 bases and J lost 3; bases outside the gene matches: 7. This CDR3 reads CASSFGTRALYEQYF. In DNA, the CDR3 is TGTGCCAGCAGCTTCGGGACTAGGGCCCTCTACGAGCAGTACTTC.

About this clone: Compared with germline, one end of the junction differs, possibly owing to a read error. This chain connects TRBV5-1 to TRBJ2-2; TRBD2 might be the D (5 bases). The CDR3 length is 11 residues. Per the germline V gene, CDR1 is SGHRS and CDR2 is YFSETQ. For the CDR3, the DNA is TGCGCCAGCAGCTTGAACGGGAAGCTGTTTTTT. It is translated as CASSLNGKLFF.

The gene calls are TRBV7-8 and TRBJ2-7; D is perhaps TRBD2 (6 bases). CDR1 is SGHVS and CDR2 is FQNEAQ in the germline V gene. Trimming cost V 5 bases and J 3 bases, with 17 bases left between them. This CDR3 contains 15 residues. CDR3 DNA: TGTGCCAGCAGCCAAGGAGAAGGGACTCTCTACGAGCAGTACTTC. Its translation: CASSQGEGTLYEQYF.

V is TRBV15 and J is TRBJ2-7, with 7 nucleotides matching TRBD1. Germline V gene data show CDR1 as LNHNV and CDR2 as YYDKDF (reference sequence). J gave up 0 bases and V 3 bases, and 8 bases lay outside the gene matches. The CDR3 has 16 residues. CDR3 coding DNA: TGTGCCACCAGCAGTGCTACCGGGACAGCCTCCTACGAGCAGTACTTC. It yields the protein CATSSATGTASYEQYF.

The sample holds one count of this clone. V is TRBV7-3 and J is TRBJ1-1; 7 bases agree with TRBD1. The CDR3 is made up of 15 amino acids. With 5 bases clipped from V and 6 bases from J, the junction kept 12 bases outside the gene matches. The germline V gene encodes CDR1 SGHTA and CDR2 FQGTGA. The CDR3, as DNA: TGTGCCAGCAGCAGATTGGGACAGAGTTTATCTGAAGCTTTCTTT. This sequence encodes CASSRLGQSLSEAFF.

CDR3 nucleotides: TGTGCCACCTCACTAGCGGGAGCAGGTCAGAAGTTCTTC. Amino acids: CATSLAGAGQKFF. The V call is TRBV19, the J call TRBJ2-1, with TRBD2 matching over 11 bases. J gave up 14 bases and V 10 bases, and 13 bases lay outside the gene matches. Germline lookup yields CDR1 LNHDA and CDR2 SQIVND (reference sequence). The CDR3 sequence is 13 residues long.

The gene calls are TRBV7-2 and TRBJ2-1; 9 nucleotides match TRBD1. The CDR3 runs to 13 residues. Germline CDR1 is SGHTA and CDR2 is FQGNSA. V lost 8 bases to trimming and J lost 4 bases; unmatched junction nucleotides: 3. In nucleotides, the CDR3 is TGTGCCAGCCGGGGGACAGGGTACAATGAGCAGTTCTTC. It specifies CASRGTGYNEQFF. Variable domain in full (rest from reference TRBV7-2 and TRBJ2-1): GAGVSQSPSNKVTEKGKDVELRCDPISGHTALYWYRQSLGQGLEFLIYFQGNSAPDKSGLPSDRFSAERTGGSVSTLTIQRTQQEDSAVYLCASRGTGYNEQFFGPGTRLTVL.

V is TRBV5-1 and J is TRBJ2-5; the D gene is possibly TRBD2 (6 bases). V was shortened by 3 bases and J by 5 bases, with 11 bases between the two germline ends. Germline CDR1 is SGHRS and CDR2 is YFSETQ. The CDR3 sequence is 13 residues long. The CDR3 DNA follows: TGCGCCAGCAGCTCGGAGGGGAGGGAGACCCAGTACTTC. This translates into CASSSEGRETQYF.

V usage is TRBV9 and J usage is TRBJ1-1; no firm D call. Trimming shortened V by 0 bases and J by 3 bases, and 9 bases separated the two germline ends. This CDR3 has 14 amino acids. Looked up from germline, CDR1 is SGDLS and CDR2 is YYNGEE. DNA for the CDR3: TGTGCCAGCAGCGTAGATCCTGCGTACACTGAAGCTTTCTTT. This sequence encodes CASSVDPAYTEAFF.

V and J are TRBV10-1 and TRBJ2-7; TRBD1 aligns across 7 bases. V was pared by 7 bases and J by 6 bases, with 15 bases of the junction left unmatched. This CDR3 spans 15 amino acids. Germline CDR1 WNHNN, CDR2 SYGVQD (reference sequence). The CDR3 coding sequence is TGCGCCAGCACTCCGCTGGACAGGTTTTTTGTCGAGCAGTACTTC. Translating it yields CASTPLDRFFVEQYF.